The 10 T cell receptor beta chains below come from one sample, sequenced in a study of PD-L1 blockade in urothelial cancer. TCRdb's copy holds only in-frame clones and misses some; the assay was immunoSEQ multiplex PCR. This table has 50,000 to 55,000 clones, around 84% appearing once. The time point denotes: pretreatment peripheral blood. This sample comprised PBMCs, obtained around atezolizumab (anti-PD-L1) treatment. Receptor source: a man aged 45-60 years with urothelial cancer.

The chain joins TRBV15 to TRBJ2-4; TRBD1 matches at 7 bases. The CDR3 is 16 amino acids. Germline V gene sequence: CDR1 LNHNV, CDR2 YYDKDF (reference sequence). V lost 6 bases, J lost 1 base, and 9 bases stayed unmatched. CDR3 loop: CATSWDSEPAKNIQYF. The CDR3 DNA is TGTGCCACCAGTTGGGACAGCGAACCGGCCAAAAACATTCAGTACTTC.

The CDR3 DNA is TGTGCCAGCAGCCCAGGGGGATTACTCTCCTATAATTCACCCCTCCACTTT. The encoded protein is CASSPGGLLSYNSPLHF. The chain links TRBV11-2 to TRBJ1-6; TRBD1 agrees at 7 bases. The CDR3 contains 17 residues. The J segment lost 0 bases and the V segment lost 5 bases, leaving 7 bases of the junction unmatched. The germline V gene encodes CDR1 SGHAT and CDR2 FQNNGV.

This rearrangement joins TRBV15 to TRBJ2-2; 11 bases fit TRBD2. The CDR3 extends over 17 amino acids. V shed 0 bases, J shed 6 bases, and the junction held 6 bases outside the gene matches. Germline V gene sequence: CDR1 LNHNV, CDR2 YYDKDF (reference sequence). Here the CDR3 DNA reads TGTGCCACCAGCAGAGATAGGCCTAGCGGGGGGCCCGGGGAGCTGTTTTTT. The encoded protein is CATSRDRPSGGPGELFF. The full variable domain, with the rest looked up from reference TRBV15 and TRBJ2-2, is DAMVIQNPRYQVTQFGKPVTLSCSQTLNHNVMYWYQQKSSQAPKLLFHYYDKDFNNEADTPDNFQSRRPNTSFCFLDIRSPGLGDTAMYLCATSRDRPSGGPGELFFGEGSRLTVL.

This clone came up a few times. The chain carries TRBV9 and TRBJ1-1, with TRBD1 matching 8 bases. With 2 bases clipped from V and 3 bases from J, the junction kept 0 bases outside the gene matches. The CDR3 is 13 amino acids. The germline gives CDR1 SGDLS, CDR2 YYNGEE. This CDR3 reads CASSVRGHTEAFF. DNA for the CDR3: TGTGCCAGCAGCGTCAGGGGGCACACTGAAGCTTTCTTT.

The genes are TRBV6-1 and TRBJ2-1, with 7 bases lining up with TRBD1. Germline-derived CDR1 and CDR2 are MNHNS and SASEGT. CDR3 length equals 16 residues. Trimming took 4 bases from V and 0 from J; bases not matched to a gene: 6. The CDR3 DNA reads TGTGCCAGCAGTGCACAGGGGTGGGGCTCCTACAATGAGCAGTTCTTC. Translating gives CASSAQGWGSYNEQFF.

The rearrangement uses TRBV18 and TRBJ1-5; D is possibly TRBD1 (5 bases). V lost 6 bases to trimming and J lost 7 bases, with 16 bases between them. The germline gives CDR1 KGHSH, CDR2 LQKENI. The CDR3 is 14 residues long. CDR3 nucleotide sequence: TGTGCCAGCTCCCCGGGGGGGTCTGCGCAGCCCCAGCATTTT. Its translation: CASSPGGSAQPQHF.

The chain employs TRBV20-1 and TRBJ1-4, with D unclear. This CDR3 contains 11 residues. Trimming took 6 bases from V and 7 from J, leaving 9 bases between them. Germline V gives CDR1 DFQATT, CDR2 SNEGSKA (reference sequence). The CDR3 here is CSAYSREKLFF. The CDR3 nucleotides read TGCAGTGCCTACAGCCGTGAAAAACTGTTTTTT.

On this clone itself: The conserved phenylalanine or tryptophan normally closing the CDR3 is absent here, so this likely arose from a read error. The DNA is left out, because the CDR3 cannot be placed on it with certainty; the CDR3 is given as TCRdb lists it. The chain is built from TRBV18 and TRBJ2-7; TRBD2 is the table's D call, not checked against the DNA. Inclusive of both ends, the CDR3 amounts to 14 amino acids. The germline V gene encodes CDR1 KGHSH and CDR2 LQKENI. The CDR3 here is CASSPPLAGGNFYI.

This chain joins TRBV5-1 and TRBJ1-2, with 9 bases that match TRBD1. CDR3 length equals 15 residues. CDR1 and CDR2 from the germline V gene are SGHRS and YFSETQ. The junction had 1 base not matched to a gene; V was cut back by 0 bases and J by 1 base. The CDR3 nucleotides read TGCGCCAGCAGCTTGGGGGACAGGGATAACTATGGCTACACCTTC. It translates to CASSLGDRDNYGYTF. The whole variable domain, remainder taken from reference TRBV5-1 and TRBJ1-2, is KAGVTQTPRYLIKTRGQQVTLSCSPISGHRSVSWYQQTPGQGLQFLFEYFSETQRNKGNFPGRFSGRQFSNSRSEMNVSTLELGDSALYLCASSLGDRDNYGYTFGSGTRLTVV.

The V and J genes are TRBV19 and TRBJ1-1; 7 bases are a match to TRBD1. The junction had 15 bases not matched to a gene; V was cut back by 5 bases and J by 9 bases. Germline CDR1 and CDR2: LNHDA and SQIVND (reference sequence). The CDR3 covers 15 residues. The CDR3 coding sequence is TGTGCCAGTAGTTCCCGGGACAGCTTTCTTATGAAAGCTTTCTTT. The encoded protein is CASSSRDSFLMKAFF.